One sample yielded the 16 T cell receptor beta chains listed below, sequenced in a study of CD8+ T cells in alopecia areata (dated by TCRdb to the late 2010s). The sample's time point label is to be understood as: 20 to 30 weeks on oral tofacitinib. The sample's treatment or condition label, decoded: oral pan-JAK inhibitor, 5-10 mg twice daily. To prepare the library, the immunoSEQ multiplex PCR assay was applied. To provide template for TCR sequencing, every sample had RNA extracted and reverse transcribed into cDNA. TCRdb carries this immuneACCESS record with in-frame sequences only. Its versions omit some clonotypes, under half of them owing to an unresolved V gene in the studies checked, with the rest unexplained. In this sample the table shows about 300,000 clones, nearly 60% of which occur a single time. The ten top clones hold more than 1.5% of the sample. Source: CD4+ T cells sorted from blood, taken at week 24, from a patient treated with tofacitinib. Receptors were obtained from a human donor with alopecia areata.

A few counts support this clone. The rearrangement uses TRBV11-2 and TRBJ2-5; D is uncertain. The ends were cut back, 5 bases at V and 2 bases at J, with 12 bases in the middle. In germline, CDR1 is SGHAT, CDR2 FQNNGV. This CDR3 region has 14 residues. The CDR3 reads CASSPTPKQETQYF. DNA for the CDR3: TGTGCCAGCAGCCCAACACCTAAACAAGAGACCCAGTACTTC.

The V gene is TRBV29-1, the J gene TRBJ1-5; D is uncertain. The V gene's germline CDR1 is SQVTM and CDR2 ANQGSEA. The CDR3 has 14 amino acids. Trimming shortened V by 3 bases and J by 2 bases, and 11 bases separated the two germline ends. For the CDR3, the DNA is TGCAGCGTTGATCGGGAAAGGGGCAATCAGCCCCAGCATTTT. As protein: CSVDRERGNQPQHF.

This chain joins TRBV5-6 and TRBJ1-2; a weak D match, TRBD1 (5 bases). Looked up from germline, CDR1 is SGHDT and CDR2 is YYEEEE. The CDR3 is made up of 14 amino acids. Trimming removed 0 bases from V and 8 bases from J, with 14 bases in between. CDR3 nucleotide sequence: TGTGCCAGCAGCTTGGGTGGCAGGGCGGAGGGCTACACCTTC. Encoded protein: CASSLGGRAEGYTF.

This clone was observed at least ten times. The same CDR3 is also encoded by other DNA sequences in this sample. The chain has TRBV10-3 and TRBJ1-5; no reliable D call. This CDR3 has 15 residues. Trimming removed 3 bases from V and 6 bases from J, with 15 bases in between. Germline CDR1 and CDR2: ENHRY and SYGVKD. CDR3 loop: CAISDGGGEGQPQHF. The CDR3 DNA reads as TGTGCCATCAGTGATGGAGGAGGTGAAGGTCAGCCCCAGCATTTT.

This clone was detected only a few times. A junction end diverges from the germline sequence, so it may reflect a read error. The J gene is TRBJ2-7, the V gene TRBV7-7; TRBD2 matches 10 bases. This CDR3 is built from 15 residues. Germline values: CDR1 SSHAT, CDR2 FNYEAQ (reference sequence). For the CDR3, the DNA is TGTGCTAGCAGCCCTACTAGCGGGGTCGGAGGGGAGCAGTACTTC. Protein: CASSPTSGVGGEQYF.

The chain is built from TRBV30 and TRBJ2-5; a possible D gene is TRBD1 (6 bases). V lost 2 bases to trimming and J lost 5 bases, with 12 bases between them. The CDR3 has 13 residues. CDR1 is GTSNPN and CDR2 is SVGIG in the germline V gene (reference sequence). CDR3 loop: CAWSKKRGETQYF. CDR3 bases: TGTGCCTGGAGTAAAAAAAGGGGGGAGACCCAGTACTTC.

The chain's CDR3 is CASSLDRGRNYGYTF. The CDR3 region has the DNA TGTGCCAGTAGTCTCGACAGGGGGCGAAACTATGGCTACACCTTC. V is TRBV19 and J is TRBJ1-2; the match to TRBD1 covers 10 bases. Germline values: CDR1 LNHDA, CDR2 SQIVND (reference sequence). The junction had 5 bases not matched to a gene; V was cut back by 5 bases and J by 2 bases. This CDR3 has 15 residues.

The rearrangement uses TRBV2 and TRBJ2-7; perhaps D is TRBD1 or TRBD2 (5 bases each). The CDR3 is 13 residues long. The V and J ends lost 3 bases and 2 bases respectively, with 8 bases between them. Germline-derived CDR1 and CDR2 are SNHLY and FYNNEI. The chain's CDR3 is CASSEGRTYEQYF. DNA of the CDR3: TGTGCCAGCAGTGAGGGACGGACCTACGAGCAGTACTTC.

There are many counts of this clone. The CDR3, as DNA: TGTGCCAGCAGCCTATCACAGGGGGGCGAGCAGTACTTC. Its protein product is CASSLSQGGEQYF. The V gene is TRBV14, the J gene TRBJ2-7, with TRBD1 identical over 8 bases. The junction had 5 bases not matched to a gene; V was cut back by 4 bases and J by 6 bases. Germline CDR1 reads SGHDN; CDR2 reads FVKESK. The CDR3 consists of 13 residues.

This clone was seen a few times. This chain connects TRBV11-2 to TRBJ2-7; no reliable D call. The V and J ends lost 4 bases and 2 bases respectively, with 6 bases between them. The CDR3 sequence is 12 residues long. Germline V gives CDR1 SGHAT, CDR2 FQNNGV. CDR3 nucleotides: TGTGCCAGCAGCTCTAACCCCTACGAGCAGTACTTC. It is translated as CASSSNPYEQYF.

This clone was observed a handful of times. The chain recombines TRBV6-6 with TRBJ1-2, with 8 positions matching TRBD1. Germline V gene sequence: CDR1 MNHNY, CDR2 SVGAGI (reference sequence). The CDR3 spans 12 residues. Losses at the gene ends were 7 bases for V and 8 bases for J; bases not matched to a gene: 6. As DNA, the CDR3 is TGTGCCAGCACCGGGACAGGAGGAGGCTACACCTTC. This codes for CASTGTGGGYTF.

This clone was seen a handful of times. CDR3 amino acids: CASSLGAGSYNEQFF. The CDR3 DNA follows: TGCGCCAGCAGCCTCGGGGCAGGGTCCTACAATGAGCAGTTCTTC. V and J are TRBV4-1 and TRBJ2-1; D may match TRBD1 or TRBD2 (5 bases each). The germline gives CDR1 MGHRA, CDR2 YSYEKL. Trimming cost V 4 bases and J 1 base, with 11 bases left between them. The CDR3 length is 15 residues.

The chain uses TRBV2 and TRBJ2-3; D gene ambiguous. Trimming removed 2 bases at V and 2 bases at J, with 11 bases between. Germline V gene data show CDR1 as SNHLY and CDR2 as FYNNEI. This CDR3 has 15 residues. CDR3 residues: CASSETRLSTDTQYF. The CDR3 DNA reads as TGTGCCAGCAGTGAAACCCGTCTTTCCACAGATACGCAGTATTTT.

This chain uses TRBV30 with TRBJ1-2, with D perhaps TRBD1 (5 bases). The CDR3 is 14 amino acids. Trimming removed 0 bases from V and 5 bases from J, with 13 bases in between. In germline, CDR1 is GTSNPN, CDR2 SVGIG (reference sequence). CDR3 sequence (DNA): TGTGCCTGGAGTGTATGGCCAGGGCGGTATGGCTACACCTTC. This codes for CAWSVWPGRYGYTF.

The V and J genes are TRBV27 and TRBJ2-3; 7 bases agree with TRBD1. Germline CDR1 MNHEY, CDR2 SMNVEV (reference sequence). The ends lost 5 bases at V and 2 bases at J; junction bases unmatched: 7. This CDR3 is built from 15 residues. The CDR3, as DNA: TGTGCCAGCAGTCTTCGGGACAGATTCACAGATACGCAGTATTTT. The encoded protein is CASSLRDRFTDTQYF.

This clone has a handful of counts. The chain has TRBV7-2 and TRBJ2-4; 7 bases map to TRBD1. The CDR3 runs to 14 residues. Trimming at V came to 6 bases and at J to 6 bases, leaving 8 bases not matched to a gene. The germline V gene has CDR1 SGHTA and CDR2 FQGNSA. The CDR3: CASRPGQAGNIQYF. The CDR3 DNA follows: TGTGCCAGCAGACCCGGACAGGCCGGAAACATTCAGTACTTC.